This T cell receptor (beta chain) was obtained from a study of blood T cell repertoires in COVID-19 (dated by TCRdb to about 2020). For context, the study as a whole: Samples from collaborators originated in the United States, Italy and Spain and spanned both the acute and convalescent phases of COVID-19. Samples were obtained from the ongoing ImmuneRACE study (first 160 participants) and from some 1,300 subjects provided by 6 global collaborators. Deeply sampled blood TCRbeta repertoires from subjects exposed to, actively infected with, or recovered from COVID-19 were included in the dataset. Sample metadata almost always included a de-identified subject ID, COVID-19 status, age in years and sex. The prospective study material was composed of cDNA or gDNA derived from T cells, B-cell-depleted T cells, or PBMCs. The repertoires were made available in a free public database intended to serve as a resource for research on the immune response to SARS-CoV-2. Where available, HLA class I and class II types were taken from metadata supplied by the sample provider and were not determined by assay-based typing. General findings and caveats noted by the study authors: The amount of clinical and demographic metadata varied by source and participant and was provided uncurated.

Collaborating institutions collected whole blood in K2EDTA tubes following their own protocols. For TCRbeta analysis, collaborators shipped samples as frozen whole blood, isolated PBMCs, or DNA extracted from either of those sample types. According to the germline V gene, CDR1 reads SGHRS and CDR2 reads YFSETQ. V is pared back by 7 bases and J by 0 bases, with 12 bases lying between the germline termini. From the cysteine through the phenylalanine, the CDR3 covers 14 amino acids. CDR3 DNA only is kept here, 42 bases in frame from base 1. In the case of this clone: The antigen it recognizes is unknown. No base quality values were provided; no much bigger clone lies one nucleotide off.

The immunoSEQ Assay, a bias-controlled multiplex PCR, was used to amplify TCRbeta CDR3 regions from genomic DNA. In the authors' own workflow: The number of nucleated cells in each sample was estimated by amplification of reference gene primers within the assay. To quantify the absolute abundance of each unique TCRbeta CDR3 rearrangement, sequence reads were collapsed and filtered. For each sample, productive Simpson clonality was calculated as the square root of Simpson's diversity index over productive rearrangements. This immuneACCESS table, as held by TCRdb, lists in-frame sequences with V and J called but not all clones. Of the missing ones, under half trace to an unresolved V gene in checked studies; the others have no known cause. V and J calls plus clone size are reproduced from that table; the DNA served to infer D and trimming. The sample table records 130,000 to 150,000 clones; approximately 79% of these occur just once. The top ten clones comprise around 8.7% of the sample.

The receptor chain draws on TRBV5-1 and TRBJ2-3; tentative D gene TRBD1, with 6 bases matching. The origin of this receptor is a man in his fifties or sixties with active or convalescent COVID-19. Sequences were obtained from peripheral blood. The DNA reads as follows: TGCGCCAGCCGGAGGCAGGGGAGCACAGATACGCAGTATTTT. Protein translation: CASRRQGSTDTQYF.